These 20 T cell receptor beta chains originate from one sample sequenced in a study of control samples from healthy donors and cancer patients. Repertoires were generated with immunoSEQ multiplex PCR, while TCRdb's copy carries only in-frame clones and drops some. The sample yields 99,000 or so clones, around 82% seen once. Sequenced sample: blood. Every receptor here comes from a woman aged 45 to 65 in good health.

This clone has just one count. This sequence joins TRBV28 and TRBJ1-2; 8 bases fit TRBD1. The CDR3 extends over 13 amino acids. With V trimmed by 5 bases and J by 8 bases, 7 bases remained unmatched. Looked up from germline, CDR1 is MDHEN and CDR2 is SYDVKM. The CDR3 nucleotides read TGTGCCAGCAGTGAAACAGGGGGACGGGGCTACACCTTC. This encodes CASSETGGRGYTF.

This clone has just a few counts. The CDR3 DNA sequence: TGTGCCAGCAGCGGCAGGATCAGCACAGATACGCAGTATTTT. This codes for CASSGRISTDTQYF. V and J are TRBV2 and TRBJ2-3; the D is unclear. CDR1 and CDR2 from the germline V gene are SNHLY and FYNNEI. The CDR3 runs 14 residues. V gave up 6 bases and J gave up 0 bases, with 10 bases separating them.

The chain recombines TRBV24-1 with TRBJ2-3; D gene ambiguous. Deletions cut 4 bases from V and 5 bases from J, with 9 bases between. The CDR3 runs to 13 residues. The V gene's germline CDR1 is KGHDR and CDR2 SFDVKD. For the CDR3, the DNA is TGTGCCACCAGTGAGAAGGTGTTAGATACGCAGTATTTT. It specifies CATSEKVLDTQYF.

The chain carries TRBV29-1 and TRBJ2-7; D is perhaps TRBD1 (6 bases). The length of the CDR3 is 14 residues. V was shortened by 5 bases and J by 0 bases, with 14 bases between the two germline ends. The germline V gene encodes CDR1 SQVTM and CDR2 ANQGSEA. The CDR3 loop is CSVRSQGSSYEQYF. CDR3 bases: TGCAGCGTTCGAAGTCAGGGGAGCTCCTACGAGCAGTACTTC.

CDR3 DNA: TGCGCCAGCAGCTTTACGGGGGCGCAGGAAAAACTGTTTTTT. This gives the protein CASSFTGAQEKLFF. The chain couples TRBV5-1 to TRBJ1-4, with D perhaps TRBD1 (6 bases). CDR3 size: 14 residues. Trimming removed 2 bases at V and 8 bases at J, with 13 bases between. CDR1 is SGHRS and CDR2 is YFSETQ in the germline V gene.

The chain joins TRBV4-1 to TRBJ1-3; D unclear. Trimming removed 4 bases at V and 4 bases at J, with 14 bases between. This CDR3 has 15 amino acids. Germline V gene lookup returns CDR1 MGHRA and CDR2 YSYEKL. CDR3 amino acids: CASSLVPGQGNTIYF. CDR3 sequence (DNA): TGCGCCAGCAGCCTGGTCCCGGGCCAGGGAAACACCATATATTTT.

This clone was detected a few times. The rearrangement joins TRBV7-9 to TRBJ1-1; D is possibly TRBD1 (5 bases). Germline CDR1 SEHNR, CDR2 FQNEAQ (reference sequence). The CDR3 contains 13 residues. Deletions cut 8 bases from V and 7 bases from J, with 17 bases between. The CDR3 sequence: CASVSTVPLEAFF. CDR3 in DNA: TGTGCCAGCGTCTCGACAGTCCCCCTTGAAGCTTTCTTT.

This rearrangement joins TRBV11-2 to TRBJ2-5; D tentatively reads TRBD1 or TRBD2 (5 bases each). Germline CDR1 is SGHAT and CDR2 is FQNNGV. The CDR3 loop spans 15 amino acids. Trimming stripped 5 bases from V and 3 bases from J, with 16 bases between. The CDR3 reads CASSRPGRKEETQYF. For the CDR3, the DNA is TGTGCCAGCAGCCGACCGGGACGCAAAGAAGAGACCCAGTACTTC.

V is TRBV2 and J is TRBJ1-4, with D unresolved. The CDR3 consists of 14 residues. V lost 3 bases to trimming and J lost 0 bases, with 5 bases between them. CDR1 is SNHLY, CDR2 FYNNEI, per germline. Here the CDR3 reads CASSDLTTNEKLFF. CDR3 nucleotides: TGTGCCAGCAGTGACCTAACAACTAATGAAAAACTGTTTTTT.

The chain recombines TRBV6-2 or TRBV6-3 with TRBJ2-7; TRBD1 aligns across 8 bases. J gave up 4 bases and V 1 base, and 12 bases lay outside the gene matches. Germline values: CDR1 MNHEY, CDR2 SVGEGT. The CDR3 contains 17 residues. The CDR3 DNA reads as TGTGCCAGCAGTTACTTTCCGGGACAGGATATTTCTTACGAGCAGTACTTC. Residues: CASSYFPGQDISYEQYF.

This clone was detected only once. V and J are TRBV6-5 and TRBJ1-6; no clear D. The CDR3 consists of 15 residues. Per the germline V gene, CDR1 is MNHEY and CDR2 is SVGAGI. V was cut by 5 bases and J by 4 bases, with 12 bases left in between. CDR3 protein: CASSLRLGYNSPLHF. The CDR3 region has the DNA TGTGCCAGCAGTCTACGTCTAGGGTATAATTCACCCCTCCACTTT.

The V call is TRBV29-1, the J call TRBJ2-1; 9 nucleotides match TRBD2. The germline CDR1 and CDR2 sequences are SQVTM and ANQGSEA. V was clipped by 8 bases and J by 15 bases; unmatched bases: 20. The CDR3 is 14 residues long. The CDR3 loop is CSTKSGTSNVFRFF. CDR3 coding DNA: TGCAGCACCAAATCTGGGACTAGCAATGTTTTTAGGTTCTTC.

The chain is built from TRBV28 and TRBJ2-6, with 10 bases lining up with TRBD2. CDR1 is MDHEN and CDR2 is SYDVKM in the germline V gene. V was clipped by 6 bases and J by 1 base; unmatched bases: 6. This CDR3 contains 17 residues. Here the CDR3 reads CASSLILAGSGANVLTF. The CDR3 nucleotides read TGTGCCAGCAGCCTGATACTAGCGGGGTCTGGGGCCAACGTCCTGACTTTC.

The rearrangement links TRBV4-3 to TRBJ2-7; D might be TRBD1 (5 bases). CDR3 size: 13 residues. V was cut by 5 bases and J by 3 bases, with 11 bases left in between. The germline CDR1 and CDR2 sequences are LGHNA and YSLEER. The CDR3 here is CASSRTQNYEQYF. CDR3 in DNA: TGCGCCAGCAGCAGGACACAGAACTACGAGCAGTACTTC.

This chain joins TRBV2 and TRBJ1-2, with 8 bases that match TRBD1. Germline CDR1 SNHLY, CDR2 FYNNEI. The V segment lost 4 bases and the J segment 5 bases; nucleotides outside the gene matches: 9. This CDR3 is built from 15 residues. The CDR3 is CASSARGTGGYGYTF. DNA for the CDR3: TGTGCCAGCAGTGCCAGGGGGACAGGAGGATATGGCTACACCTTC.

This clone qualifies as medium-sized. This chain uses TRBV5-1 with TRBJ2-7; TRBD1 might be the D (6 bases). The CDR3 contains 15 residues. Germline V gene lookup returns CDR1 SGHRS and CDR2 YFSETQ. V was clipped by 4 bases and J by 0 bases, with 14 bases between them. The CDR3 loop is CASSRKGESSYEQYF. Here the CDR3 DNA reads TGCGCCAGCAGCCGTAAGGGGGAAAGCTCCTACGAGCAGTACTTC.

This clone has a single count. V is TRBV7-2 and J is TRBJ2-1; D is unclear. This CDR3 region has 16 residues. Trimming removed 5 bases at V and 2 bases at J, with 16 bases between. Germline loops: CDR1 SGHTA, CDR2 FQGNSA. The CDR3 region is CASSTTAGWTYNEQFF. DNA of the CDR3: TGTGCCAGCAGCACCACGGCTGGATGGACCTACAATGAGCAGTTCTTC.

This clone occurred once. The genes are TRBV10-3 and TRBJ1-1; 8 nucleotides match TRBD1. CDR1 is ENHRY and CDR2 is SYGVKD in the germline V gene. V lost 3 bases and J lost 4; bases outside the gene matches: 7. CDR3 size: 15 residues. DNA of the CDR3: TGTGCCATCAGTGACGACAGGGGCCCTATCACTGAAGCTTTCTTT. It translates to CAISDDRGPITEAFF.

The genes are TRBV4-2 and TRBJ1-2; D possibly corresponds to TRBD1 (6 bases). V was trimmed by 0 bases and J by 8 bases, leaving 19 bases between them. In germline, CDR1 is LGHNA, CDR2 YNFKEQ. The CDR3 has 16 residues. The chain's CDR3 is CASSQDSGGQLFGYTF. DNA for the CDR3: TGTGCCAGCAGCCAAGATTCGGGTGGACAGCTTTTCGGCTACACCTTC.

The chain uses TRBV12-3 or TRBV12-4 and TRBJ1-5; no clear D. There are 13 residues in the CDR3. V dropped 2 bases and J dropped 6 bases, with 8 bases sitting between them. The DNA of the CDR3 is TGTGCCAGCAGTTTACAGCAGAGTCAGCCCCAGCATTTT. Its protein is CASSLQQSQPQHF.